What follows are 24 T cell receptor beta chains derived from one specimen sequenced in a study of T-cell reconstitution after alpha-beta-depleted transplantation in children. The TCRbeta library incorporated unique molecular identifiers. TCRdb re-derived calls from the PCR reads in MiXCR, one entry per CDR3 protein. Of 150,000 to 250,000 distinct CDR3 sequences in the sample, 14% to 15% were seen once. The source was PBMCs from the stem cell graft donor, collected from the stem cell graft. These receptors were collected from a human donor who donated a stem cell graft to a child with acute lymphoblastic leukemia.

Many counts were recorded for this clonotype. This chain uses TRBV29-1 with TRBJ2-1, with a possible D match to TRBD2 (5 bases). V was clipped by 5 bases and J by 5 bases, with 10 bases between them. The CDR3 extends over 12 amino acids. Germline CDR1 and CDR2: SQVTM and ANQGSEA. In DNA form, the CDR3 reads TGCAGCGTTTGGGGAGAAAACAATGAGCAGTTCTTC. Translating it yields CSVWGENNEQFF.

This clonotype was observed many times. The rearrangement uses TRBV6-6 and TRBJ2-1; D is perhaps TRBD2 (5 bases). This CDR3 spans 12 amino acids. The V and J ends lost 5 bases and 11 bases respectively, with 13 bases between them. The germline CDR1 and CDR2 sequences are MNHNY and SVGAGI (reference sequence). The CDR3 region is CASSALLGQQFF. The DNA for the CDR3 is TGTGCCAGCAGTGCCCTACTAGGACAGCAGTTCTTC.

This chain connects TRBV19 to TRBJ1-4; D is undetermined. Trimming removed 3 bases at V and 5 bases at J, with 13 bases between. This CDR3 region has 15 residues. Per germline, CDR1 LNHDA and CDR2 SQIVND (reference sequence). CDR3 sequence: CASSMGRAANEKLFF. The DNA of the CDR3 is TGTGCCAGTAGTATGGGGAGGGCAGCGAATGAAAAACTGTTTTTT.

The sample holds a few counts of this clonotype. The gene calls are TRBV20-1 and TRBJ2-2; D is possibly TRBD2 (5 bases). Germline V gene sequence: CDR1 DFQATT, CDR2 SNEGSKA (reference sequence). This CDR3 spans 16 amino acids. V lost 0 bases and J 9 bases, leaving 20 bases between the germline ends. CDR3 loop: CSARDAFSGTDRELFF. CDR3 nucleotides: TGCAGTGCTAGAGACGCCTTCAGCGGAACAGACCGGGAGCTGTTTTTT.

This clonotype showed up many times. The gene calls are TRBV5-1 and TRBJ2-6; TRBD1 might be the D (6 bases). V was trimmed by 5 bases and J by 1 base, leaving 13 bases between them. Germline lookup yields CDR1 SGHRS and CDR2 YFSETQ. There are 16 residues in the CDR3. The CDR3 protein is CASRAGGQSGANVLTF. The CDR3 bases are TGCGCCAGCAGGGCGGGCGGACAGTCTGGGGCCAACGTCCTGACTTTC.

A note on this clonotype: Being one base from a much bigger clone, this may be a read error. The chain is built from TRBV12-5 and TRBJ2-5; D unclear. The CDR3 is 18 residues long. Germline V gene sequence: CDR1 LGHNT, CDR2 FRNRAP. The CDR3 bases are TGTGCTAGTGCTTTGGGCATTTTCGGTCTCCCATGGCAAGAGACCCAGTACTTC. This gives the protein CASALGIFGLPWQETQYF.

There are many counts of this clonotype. The CDR3 bases are TGTGCCAGCAACCGGGACAGTGGTCAGCCCCAGCATTTT. Translated: CASNRDSGQPQHF. The gene calls are TRBV12-3 or TRBV12-4 and TRBJ1-5; 7 bases fit TRBD1. The CDR3 consists of 13 residues. The V and J ends lost 7 bases and 6 bases, in that order; junction bases with no gene match: 6.

This clonotype was picked up many times. This chain joins TRBV9 and TRBJ2-2; D call uncertain. V lost 0 bases and J 4 bases, leaving 4 bases between the germline ends. Germline lookup yields CDR1 SGDLS and CDR2 YYNGEE. The CDR3 contains 13 residues. This CDR3 is CASSVGGTGELFF. CDR3 nucleotide sequence: TGTGCCAGCAGCGTAGGGGGCACCGGGGAGCTGTTTTTT.

The chain is built from TRBV6-5 and TRBJ2-2; 7 bases fit TRBD1. CDR1 and CDR2 from the germline V gene are MNHEY and SVGAGI. J gave up 7 bases and V 4 bases, and 9 bases lay outside the gene matches. The CDR3 covers 15 residues. For the CDR3, the DNA is TGTGCCAGCAGTTGGGTAGGGGGCGACGACGGGGAGCTGTTTTTT. Its translation: CASSWVGGDDGELFF.

This clonotype was seen a handful of times. The rearrangement links TRBV27 to TRBJ1-2; TRBD1 aligns across 10 bases. V trimming: 7 bases; J trimming: 3 bases; junction bases outside the gene matches: 8. The CDR3 totals 15 residues. Germline V gene lookup returns CDR1 MNHEY and CDR2 SMNVEV (reference sequence). The CDR3 spells CASKHGDRGDYGYTF. In DNA, the CDR3 is TGTGCCAGCAAACATGGGGACAGGGGCGACTATGGCTACACCTTC.

This clonotype has ten or more counts. The chain uses TRBV6-5 and TRBJ1-1; D not certain. Germline CDR1 reads MNHEY; CDR2 reads SVGAGI. V was clipped by 4 bases and J by 3 bases, with 9 bases between them. The CDR3 is 13 amino acids. The CDR3 DNA sequence: TGTGCCAGCAGTTTCGGGCTGTACACTGAAGCTTTCTTT. This gives the protein CASSFGLYTEAFF.

The table lists this clonotype with many counts. The rearrangement uses TRBV4-1 and TRBJ2-3, with 10 bases identical to TRBD2. The V gene's germline CDR1 is MGHRA and CDR2 YSYEKL. The CDR3 extends over 14 amino acids. With V trimmed by 3 bases and J by 6 bases, 3 bases remained unmatched. CDR3 in DNA: TGCGCCAGCAGCCAGGAGCGGGAGGGGGATACGCAGTATTTT. Translation: CASSQEREGDTQYF.

This clonotype was detected ten times or more. The chain's CDR3 is CASSSGLAGAYTQYF. The CDR3 DNA is TGTGCCAGCAGCTCAGGACTAGCGGGAGCCTATACGCAGTATTTT. The rearrangement joins TRBV7-8 to TRBJ2-3; the match to TRBD2 covers 13 bases. CDR3 size: 15 residues. CDR1 is SGHVS, CDR2 FQNEAQ, per germline. V lost 4 bases and J lost 7; bases outside the gene matches: 5. Full variable domain (remainder filled in from reference TRBV7-8 and TRBJ2-3): GAGVSQSPRYKVAKRGQDVALRCDPISGHVSLFWYQQALGQGPEFLTYFQNEAQLDKSGLPSDRFFAERPEGSVSTLKIQRTQQEDSAVYLCASSSGLAGAYTQYFGPGTRLTVL.

This clonotype was observed many times. The chain employs TRBV20-1 and TRBJ1-4; 7 positions match TRBD1. Looked up from germline, CDR1 is DFQATT and CDR2 is SNEGSKA (reference sequence). The length of the CDR3 is 13 residues. V lost 5 bases, J lost 4 bases, and 4 bases stayed unmatched. Here the CDR3 DNA reads TGCAGTGCTTTGGGACAGTTTAATGAAAAACTGTTTTTT. This gives the protein CSALGQFNEKLFF.

On this clonotype itself: The junction shows a germline mismatch at one end, possibly a read error. The rearrangement uses TRBV3-1 and TRBJ2-3; 10 nucleotides agree with TRBD2. Germline loops: CDR1 LGHDT, CDR2 YNNKEL (reference sequence). The length of the CDR3 is 15 residues. The CDR3 spells CASCQSGRVGDTQYF. Here the CDR3 DNA reads TGTGCCAGCTGCCAAAGCGGGAGGGTAGGAGATACGCAGTATTTT.

This clonotype appeared many times. The CDR3: CASSAGQGARGYTF. The CDR3 DNA follows: TGTGCCAGCAGCGCTGGACAGGGGGCGCGTGGCTACACCTTC. The rearrangement uses TRBV9 and TRBJ1-2, with TRBD1 matching over 11 bases. The CDR3 has 14 residues. Germline V CDR1 and CDR2: SGDLS, YYNGEE. J lost 7 bases, V lost 3 bases, and 5 bases had no gene match.

In its sample, this clonotype was seen many times. The chain carries TRBV5-1 and TRBJ2-5; 8 bases map to TRBD1. Germline CDR1 reads SGHRS; CDR2 reads YFSETQ. This CDR3 is built from 16 residues. V dropped 4 bases and J dropped 2; count of bases not matched to a gene: 10. CDR3 DNA sequence: TGCGCCAGCAGCCCGCGGCCAGGGGGCCTTCAAGAGACCCAGTACTTC. It yields the protein CASSPRPGGLQETQYF.

This clonotype was detected many times. V usage is TRBV10-3 and J usage is TRBJ2-1; 8 bases align to TRBD2. Unmatched junction bases numbered 8, after V lost 0 bases and J lost 4 bases. This CDR3 region has 17 residues. Germline assignment: CDR1 ENHRY and CDR2 SYGVKD. This chain's CDR3 is CAISESVTSGGYNEQFF. The CDR3 nucleotides are TGTGCCATCAGTGAGTCCGTAACCAGCGGGGGTTACAATGAGCAGTTCTTC.

This clonotype was seen repeatedly, ten times or more. V and J are TRBV10-2 and TRBJ2-7; D not resolved. CDR1 is WSHSY and CDR2 is SAAADI in the germline V gene. The V end was cut by 2 bases, the J end by 3 bases, with 2 bases between. The CDR3 has 11 residues. The CDR3 nucleotides are TGCGCCAGCAGTGAGAACTACGAGCAGTACTTC. Translating it yields CASSENYEQYF.

This clonotype was counted many times. This chain joins TRBV3-1 and TRBJ1-2; 7 nucleotides align to TRBD1. Germline V gene sequence: CDR1 LGHDT, CDR2 YNNKEL (reference sequence). The CDR3 spans 14 residues. V shed 1 base, J shed 7 bases, and the junction held 6 bases outside the gene matches. The CDR3 protein is CASSQGAGGSGYTF. DNA for the CDR3: TGTGCCAGCAGCCAAGGAGCAGGGGGTAGTGGCTACACCTTC.

This clonotype occurred many times. The chain is built from TRBV7-8 and TRBJ2-7, with TRBD2 as a possible D gene (6 bases). The CDR3 length is 14 residues. The V and J ends lost 4 bases and 6 bases respectively, with 16 bases between them. The germline CDR1 and CDR2 sequences are SGHVS and FQNEAQ. CDR3 in amino acids: CASSSVGSGGEQYF. CDR3 in DNA: TGTGCCAGCAGCTCCGTCGGGAGCGGTGGCGAGCAGTACTTC.

This clonotype occurred many times. The chain combines TRBV12-3 or TRBV12-4 with TRBJ2-7, with D possibly matching TRBD1 (6 bases). The V gene lost 6 bases and the J gene lost 5 bases, with 20 bases spanning the gap. CDR3 length: 15 amino acids. CDR3 residues: CASSSAGERRDEQYF. The CDR3 DNA reads TGTGCCAGCAGCAGCGCAGGGGAGAGGCGGGACGAGCAGTACTTC.

This clonotype came up many times. The chain joins TRBV3-1 to TRBJ1-2; D is uncertain. The V gene's germline CDR1 is LGHDT and CDR2 YNNKEL (reference sequence). The length of the CDR3 is 13 residues. Trimming took off 0 bases at V and 8 bases at J, with 10 bases between the two ends. CDR3 sequence (DNA): TGTGCCAGCAGCCAAGACAGGCGGGTCGGCTACACCTTC. Amino acid sequence: CASSQDRRVGYTF.

This clonotype has only a few counts. V is TRBV5-1 and J is TRBJ2-1, with a tentative D call TRBD2 (7 bases). This CDR3 comprises 16 residues. Deletions cut 4 bases from V and 7 bases from J, with 21 bases between. Germline V gives CDR1 SGHRS, CDR2 YFSETQ. The CDR3 DNA reads TGCGCCAGCAGCGGGGGGGGCGCGGTGTCTAGTAATGAGCAGTTCTTC. This translates into CASSGGGAVSSNEQFF.